This is a list of T cell receptor beta chains from one sample in a study of T cells in Graves' hyperthyroidism and ophthalmopathy. Using its own MiXCR run on the multiplex PCR reads, TCRdb lists one record per CDR3 protein. The sample has about 640,000 distinct CDR3 sequences; 20% are singletons. The material sequenced was blood. These receptors were taken from a man aged 25-45 years with Graves' ophthalmopathy. Each CDR3 is given with its conserved first and last residue. D genes are given only for firm matches. Clone size is shown for a subset of rows, as once, few, many or a class of expanded clone.

cdr3_nt | cdr3_aa | j_call | d_call | v_call | clone_size
TGTGCCAGCAGGTCGTCCAGGGCTAGGGAAGCTTTCTTT | CASRSSRAREAFF | TRBJ1-1 | - | TRBV6-1 | few
TGTGCCAGCAGCTCCCAGACTAGCGGGAGAACAGATACGCAGTATTTT | CASSSQTSGRTDTQYF | TRBJ2-3 | TRBD2 | TRBV13 | -
TGTGCCAGCAGCGGCGTTGAGCGGTTAATTGACAATGAGCAGTTCTTC | CASSGVERLIDNEQFF | TRBJ2-1 | - | TRBV5-6 | -
TGTGCCAGCAGCACCGGGACAGGGGGACTCGAGCAGTACTTC | CASSTGTGGLEQYF | TRBJ2-7 | TRBD1 | TRBV12-3/TRBV12-4 | few
TGTGCCAGCAGCTTAGGTGGCCTAGCGGGGAGCACAGATACGCAGTATTTT | CASSLGGLAGSTDTQYF | TRBJ2-3 | TRBD2 | TRBV11-1 | few
TGTGCCAGCAGTTTATCCGGCTACGGGACATATGGCTACACCTTC | CASSLSGYGTYGYTF | TRBJ1-2 | - | TRBV5-5 | few
TGTGCCAGCAGCTCTCTTTACGAGCAGTTCTTC | CASSSLYEQFF | TRBJ2-1 | - | TRBV11-2 | few
TGCAGTGCTAGAGTTTTTAGAAAGGAGACCCAGTACTTC | CSARVFRKETQYF | TRBJ2-5 | - | TRBV20-1 | -
TGTGCCAGCCGATGGGGGCAATGGGGACAGGGGGCGACAGATACGCAGTATTTT | CASRWGQWGQGATDTQYF | TRBJ2-3 | TRBD1 | TRBV27 | -
TGTGCCAGCATCTACCGGGACAGCCCCTACGAGCAGTACTTC | CASIYRDSPYEQYF | TRBJ2-7 | TRBD1 | TRBV2 | many
TGCGCCAGCAGCTTGGGAGGGATAACAGATACGCAGTATTTT | CASSLGGITDTQYF | TRBJ2-3 | - | TRBV5-1 | many
TGCAGTGCTAGCTCGGGGACAGGGAAAGAGACCCAGTACTTC | CSASSGTGKETQYF | TRBJ2-5 | TRBD1 | TRBV20-1 | many
TGCGCCAGCAGCTGGACAGGGCAAACCGGGGAGCTGTTTTTT | CASSWTGQTGELFF | TRBJ2-2 | TRBD1 | TRBV5-1 | few
TGCAGTGCTAGAGGGCCGTGGACTAGCGGGAACTACTACGAGCAGTACTTC | CSARGPWTSGNYYEQYF | TRBJ2-7 | TRBD2 | TRBV20-1 | -
TGTGCCAGCAGCTTGTTGACGCGGACAGGAGTAGGTCAGCCCCAGCATTTT | CASSLLTRTGVGQPQHF | TRBJ1-5 | TRBD1 | TRBV5-6 | many
TGTGCCAGCAGTTACGTGGGTACGCAGTATTTT | CASSYVGTQYF | TRBJ2-3 | - | TRBV6-2/TRBV6-3 | few
TGTGCCTTGATCCCTGTACTTTTCGGGAAAGTCGACTACGAGCAGTACTTC | CALIPVLFGKVDYEQYF | TRBJ2-7 | - | TRBV30 | few
TGCAGTGCTAGGTTTGGGGCCAGCACAGATACGCAGTATTTT | CSARFGASTDTQYF | TRBJ2-3 | - | TRBV20-1 | -
TGTGCCAGCAGTTTAGGGAGAGAAACAGGGTTCCGGGGCTACACCTTC | CASSLGRETGFRGYTF | TRBJ1-2 | - | TRBV12-3/TRBV12-4 | few